The 4 T cell receptor beta chains given below trace back to one sample, sequenced in a study of identical twins. Each CDR3 protein gets one entry after TCRdb re-called the 5' RACE reads with MiXCR. The sample has approximately 190,000 distinct CDR3 sequences, around a sixth seen once. Another study also made use of these data, one on T cells expressing NK-cell markers.

Sequenced sample: CD8+ T cells sorted from blood. The receptors derive from a woman younger than 35 in good health.

This clonotype was seen only a few times. The chain carries TRBV15 and TRBJ2-1; D is possibly TRBD2 (5 bases). The length of the CDR3 is 13 residues. Germline V gene sequence: CDR1 LNHNV, CDR2 YYDKDF (reference sequence). The ends were cut back, 0 bases at V and 9 bases at J, with 9 bases in the middle. DNA of the CDR3: TGTGCCACCAGCAGAGACCTAGGAGGTGAGCAGTTCTTC. This sequence encodes CATSRDLGGEQFF. Using reference TRBV15 and TRBJ2-1 for the parts outside the CDR3, the full variable domain is DAMVIQNPRYQVTQFGKPVTLSCSQTLNHNVMYWYQQKSSQAPKLLFHYYDKDFNNEADTPDNFQSRRPNTSFCFLDIRSPGLGDTAMYLCATSRDLGGEQFFGPGTRLTVL.

The rearrangement links TRBV29-1 to TRBJ1-4, with a tentative D call TRBD1 (5 bases). This CDR3 contains 13 residues. V lost 7 bases to trimming and J lost 2 bases, with 11 bases between them. Germline V gene sequence: CDR1 SQVTM, CDR2 ANQGSEA. The CDR3 protein is CSALGETNEKLFF. CDR3 coding DNA: TGCAGCGCACTAGGGGAGACTAATGAAAAACTGTTTTTT.

The sample holds a few counts of this clonotype. This chain links TRBV14 with TRBJ2-1; no reliable D call. The CDR3 is 12 residues long. Germline V CDR1 and CDR2: SGHDN, FVKESK. Deletions cut 1 base from V and 7 bases from J, with 5 bases between. CDR3 loop: CASSQGFNEQFF. CDR3 nucleotide sequence: TGTGCCAGCAGCCAAGGGTTTAATGAGCAGTTCTTC. Filled out from reference TRBV14 and TRBJ2-1, the complete variable domain reads EAGVTQFPSHSVIEKGQTVTLRCDPISGHDNLYWYRRVMGKEIKFLLHFVKESKQDESGMPNNRFLAERTGGTYSTLKVQPAELEDSGVYFCASSQGFNEQFFGPGTRLTVL.

Comments on this clonotype: Relative to the germline gene, one junction end is altered; a read error may explain this. The chain is built from TRBV12-3 or TRBV12-4 and TRBJ2-7; maybe TRBD2 (6 bases). CDR3 size: 12 residues. CDR3 in DNA: TGTGCCAGCAGTTTAGCGCGGGGCCAGGCTGTCTTC. Encoded protein: CASSLARGQAVF.